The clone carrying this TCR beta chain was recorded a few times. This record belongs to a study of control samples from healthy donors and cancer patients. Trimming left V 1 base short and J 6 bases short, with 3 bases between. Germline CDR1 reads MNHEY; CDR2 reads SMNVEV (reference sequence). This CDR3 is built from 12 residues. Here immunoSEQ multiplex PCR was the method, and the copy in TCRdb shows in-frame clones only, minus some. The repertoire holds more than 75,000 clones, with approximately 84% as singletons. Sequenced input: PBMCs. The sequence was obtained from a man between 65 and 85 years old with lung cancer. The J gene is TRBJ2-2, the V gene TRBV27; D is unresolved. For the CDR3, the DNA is TGTGCCAGCAGTTTATTTGCCGGGGAGCTGTTTTTT. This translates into CASSLFAGELFF.